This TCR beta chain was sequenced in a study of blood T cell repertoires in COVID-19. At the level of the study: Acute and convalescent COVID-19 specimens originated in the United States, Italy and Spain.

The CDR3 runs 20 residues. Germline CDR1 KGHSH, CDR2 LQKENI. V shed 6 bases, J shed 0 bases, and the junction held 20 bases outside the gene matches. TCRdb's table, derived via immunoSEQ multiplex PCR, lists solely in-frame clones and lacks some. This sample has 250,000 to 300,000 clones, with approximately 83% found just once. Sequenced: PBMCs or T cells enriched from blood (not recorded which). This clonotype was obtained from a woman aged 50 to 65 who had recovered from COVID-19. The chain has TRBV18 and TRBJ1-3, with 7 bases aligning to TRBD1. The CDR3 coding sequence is TGTGCCAGCTCTCTACCAGTGGGACAGTCGGGCCAAGACTCTGGAAACACCATATATTTT. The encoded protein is CASSLPVGQSGQDSGNTIYF.